This passage covers 22 T cell receptor beta chains from one sample sequenced in a study of vaccination effects on CD4 cells after COVID-19 (dated by TCRdb to about 2022). The library relied on the immunoSEQ multiplex PCR assay. TCRdb retrieved this table from immuneACCESS and kept in-frame rearrangements only. Not all clones are present; in checked studies, unresolved V genes account for under half, and no reason is known for the remainder. The sample records approximately 15,000 clones, roughly 75% of which are singletons. The top ten clones comprise about a sixth of the sample. For these TCRs, the target antigens are not known. To identify antigen-specific CD4+ T cell clonotypes by their expansion, the ViraFEST assay first stimulated PBMC with viral peptide pools and then applied TCR sequencing. After more than nine days of culture, CD4+ T cells were isolated with the EasySep CD4+ T cell isolation kit. Convalescent patients had PCR-confirmed SARS-CoV-2 infection between March and December 2020, before Alpha, Beta and Delta variants emerged in the United States. Each participant got two doses of an mRNA SARS-CoV-2 vaccine, either BNT162b2 or mRNA-1273.

The sequencing here drew on CD4+ T cells from PBMCs cultured with SARS-CoV-2 spike peptides, taken after COVID-19 vaccination. Reading the label with the study, this specimen's cell subset or site is: SARS-CoV-2 spike overlapping peptide pool stimulation. The source of these receptors is a human donor who had a prior SARS-CoV-2 infection.

The chain recombines TRBV21-1 with TRBJ2-7; the tabulated D call, TRBD2, remains unverified against the DNA. TRBV21-1 is shown as a pseudogene. The CDR3 has 16 residues. CDR3 residues: CASSMVSGRWSYEQYF. The CDR3, as DNA: TGTGCCAGCAGCATGGTTAGCGGGAGATGGTCCTACGAGCAGTACTTC.

V gene TRBV19 combines with J gene TRBJ1-1; D may be TRBD1 (6 bases). Germline V lookup: CDR1 LNHDA, CDR2 SQIVND (reference sequence). V shed 7 bases and J shed 7 bases, with 25 bases lying between them. This CDR3 spans 16 amino acids. CDR3 coding DNA: TGTGCCAGTACTTTGCGGGGGGGCATCCGGTTCTATGAAGCTTTCTTT. Protein product: CASTLRGGIRFYEAFF.

The gene calls are TRBV4-2 and TRBJ2-7, with D unresolved. Between the trimmed V and J ends, which lost 1 base and 7 bases, there was a span of 17 bases. The CDR3 runs to 15 residues. Germline-derived CDR1 and CDR2 are LGHNA and YNFKEQ. CDR3 DNA: TGTGCCAGCAGCCAAGTGGTGAGGCACTTCGGAGAGCAGTACTTC. Translated, it gives CASSQVVRHFGEQYF.

This clone was observed a single time. The genes are TRBV9 and TRBJ2-6, with D tentatively TRBD2 (6 bases). Germline V lookup: CDR1 SGDLS, CDR2 YYNGEE. The CDR3 has 15 residues. V shed 5 bases and J shed 1 base, with 10 bases lying between them. Written as DNA, the CDR3 is TGTGCCAGCAGACGCGGGGATTCTGGGGCCAACGTCCTGACTTTC. It encodes CASRRGDSGANVLTF.

The V gene is TRBV6-2 or TRBV6-3, the J gene TRBJ2-2; TRBD1 might be the D (6 bases). Deletions cut 2 bases from V and 3 bases from J, with 10 bases between. The CDR3 has 15 amino acids. The germline CDR1 and CDR2 sequences are MNHEY and SVGEGT. The CDR3 DNA sequence: TGTGCCAGCAGTTACCTGGCAGGGGACACCGGGGAGCTGTTTTTT. Encoded protein: CASSYLAGDTGELFF.

The chain combines TRBV12-3 or TRBV12-4 with TRBJ1-5; 7 bases map to TRBD1. Trimming at V came to 3 bases and at J to 6 bases, leaving 2 bases not matched to a gene. The CDR3 is made up of 13 amino acids. The CDR3 protein is CASSFDRVQPQHF. In nucleotides, the CDR3 is TGTGCCAGCAGTTTTGACAGGGTTCAGCCCCAGCATTTT.

V gene TRBV3-1 (or the pseudogene TRBV3-2) combines with J gene TRBJ2-3; 9 nucleotides line up with TRBD2. The CDR3 totals 17 residues. With 0 bases clipped from V and 4 bases from J, the junction kept 8 bases outside the gene matches. The germline gives CDR1 LGHDT, CDR2 YNNKEL (reference sequence). Here the CDR3 DNA reads TGTGCCAGCAGCCAAGATTGGGCGGGGGGGCCGGCAGATACGCAGTATTTT. Translating it yields CASSQDWAGGPADTQYF.

This clone was observed once. The DNA of the CDR3 is TGTGCCAGCAGCCCAGGGGGGACAGGGGTGGGGGAGCAGTACTTC. This encodes CASSPGGTGVGEQYF. The gene calls are TRBV5-4 and TRBJ2-7, with 10 bases that match TRBD1. From germline, CDR1 is SGHNT and CDR2 YYREEE (reference sequence). The CDR3 has 15 residues. After removal of 4 bases from V and 7 bases from J, the junction contained 11 bases not matched to a gene. Variable domain in full (rest from reference TRBV5-4 and TRBJ2-7): ETGVTQSPTHLIKTRGQQVTLRCSSQSGHNTVSWYQQALGQGPQFIFQYYREEENGRGNFPPRFSGLQFPNYSSELNVNALELDDSALYLCASSPGGTGVGEQYFGPGTRLTVT.

V usage is TRBV19 and J usage is TRBJ2-6; D remains unclear. Trimming left V 3 bases short and J 4 bases short, with 13 bases between. This CDR3 region has 16 residues. Germline V lookup: CDR1 LNHDA, CDR2 SQIVND (reference sequence). The CDR3, as DNA: TGTGCCAGTAGTATTATATGGGGTTCCGGGGCCAACGTCCTGACTTTC. As protein: CASSIIWGSGANVLTF.

This chain joins TRBV5-1 and TRBJ2-1; weak D call: TRBD2 (6 bases). CDR3 length: 14 amino acids. V was clipped by 5 bases and J by 2 bases, with 11 bases between them. Germline CDR1 SGHRS, CDR2 YFSETQ. For the CDR3, the DNA is TGCGCCAGCAGAATAGCGGAAACCTACAATGAGCAGTTCTTC. This sequence encodes CASRIAETYNEQFF. The full variable domain, in which reference TRBV5-1 and TRBJ2-1 provide the parts outside the CDR3, is KAGVTQTPRYLIKTRGQQVTLSCSPISGHRSVSWYQQTPGQGLQFLFEYFSETQRNKGNFPGRFSGRQFSNSRSEMNVSTLELGDSALYLCASRIAETYNEQFFGPGTRLTVL.

The V call is TRBV24-1, the J call TRBJ2-1; TRBD1 matches at 9 bases. V gave up 9 bases and J gave up 9 bases; unmatched junction bases: 11. The CDR3 is 14 residues long. Germline V CDR1 and CDR2: KGHDR, SFDVKD. CDR3 in amino acids: CATHNGQGTGEQFF. The CDR3 nucleotides read TGTGCCACCCACAACGGACAGGGGACGGGTGAGCAGTTCTTC.

A single count supports this clone. This chain connects TRBV30 to TRBJ1-2; D not resolved. V dropped 2 bases and J dropped 5 bases, with 12 bases sitting between them. The CDR3 totals 13 residues. CDR1 GTSNPN and CDR2 SVGIG come from the germline V gene (reference sequence). The CDR3 DNA reads TGTGCCTGGAGTAACGGACGAGTATATGGCTACACCTTC. This sequence encodes CAWSNGRVYGYTF. The full variable domain, rest sourced from reference TRBV30 and TRBJ1-2, is SQTIHQWPATLVQPVGSPLSLECTVEGTSNPNLYWYRQAAGRGLQLLFYSVGIGQISSEVPQNLSASRPQDRQFILSSKKLLLSDSGFYLCAWSNGRVYGYTFGSGTRLTVV.

J is TRBJ2-1 and V is TRBV3-1 (or the pseudogene TRBV3-2); tentatively, D is TRBD2 (7 bases). The V and J ends lost 1 base and 8 bases respectively, with 15 bases between them. This CDR3 has 15 amino acids. Germline lookup yields CDR1 LGHDT and CDR2 YNNKEL (reference sequence). The DNA of the CDR3 is TGTGCCAGCAGCCAAGGCGGGGGCCAAATTTATGAGCAGTTCTTC. Its protein product is CASSQGGGQIYEQFF.

This clone was seen only a few times. V usage is TRBV4-2 and J usage is TRBJ2-3; 9 nucleotides align to TRBD2. CDR1 is LGHNA and CDR2 is YNFKEQ in the germline V gene. The V and J ends lost 2 bases and 1 base, in that order; junction bases with no gene match: 7. The CDR3 totals 17 residues. CDR3: CASSQLRGGGGTDTQYF. The CDR3 DNA follows: TGTGCCAGCAGCCAACTCCGTGGCGGGGGGGGCACAGATACGCAGTATTTT.

V is TRBV5-1 and J is TRBJ2-2; 7 bases are shared with TRBD1. Germline values: CDR1 SGHRS, CDR2 YFSETQ. V shed 6 bases and J 1 base; nucleotides not matched to a gene: 6. This CDR3 contains 15 residues. The CDR3 loop reads CASTEGQLNTGELFF. The CDR3 DNA reads as TGCGCCAGCACCGAGGGACAGTTGAACACCGGGGAGCTGTTTTTT. Full variable domain (missing parts from reference TRBV5-1 and TRBJ2-2): KAGVTQTPRYLIKTRGQQVTLSCSPISGHRSVSWYQQTPGQGLQFLFEYFSETQRNKGNFPGRFSGRQFSNSRSEMNVSTLELGDSALYLCASTEGQLNTGELFFGEGSRLTVL.

This chain uses TRBV29-1 with TRBJ2-1; D is perhaps TRBD2 (6 bases). CDR3 length: 16 amino acids. CDR1 and CDR2 from the germline V gene are SQVTM and ANQGSEA. The germline V and J ends were trimmed by 4 bases and 4 bases, with 20 bases remaining between them. This CDR3 is CSVVISGPAGYNEQFF. CDR3 sequence (DNA): TGCAGCGTTGTGATTTCGGGACCCGCGGGGTACAATGAGCAGTTCTTC.

This rearrangement joins TRBV1 to TRBJ2-7; the tabulated D call, TRBD2, remains unverified against the DNA. TRBV1 is termed a pseudogene. The CDR3 runs 12 residues. The CDR3 bases are TGCACCAGCAGCCAACTAGCGGGAGAGCAGTACTTC. Its translation: CTSSQLAGEQYF.

The rearrangement links TRBV10-3 to TRBJ2-7, with 7 bases matching TRBD1. From germline, CDR1 is ENHRY and CDR2 SYGVKD. The CDR3 consists of 14 residues. Unmatched junction bases numbered 3, after V lost 4 bases and J lost 0 bases. The CDR3 loop is CAISVGTDSYEQYF. The CDR3 DNA reads as TGTGCCATCAGTGTGGGGACAGACTCCTACGAGCAGTACTTC.

The chain links TRBV5-1 to TRBJ1-6, with TRBD1 matching 7 bases. In germline, CDR1 is SGHRS, CDR2 YFSETQ. Trimming cost V 2 bases and J 9 bases; bases outside gene matches: 8. This CDR3 has 15 amino acids. CDR3: CASSLRTGDPSPLHF. The CDR3 nucleotides read TGCGCCAGCAGCTTAAGAACAGGGGACCCTTCACCCCTCCACTTT.

The chain carries TRBV10-3 and TRBJ1-2; a possible D gene is TRBD1 (6 bases). This CDR3 has 17 amino acids. Germline V CDR1 and CDR2: ENHRY, SYGVKD. Trimming left V 0 bases short and J 5 bases short, with 19 bases between. CDR3 region: CAISESLPGGVRYGYTF. The DNA of the CDR3 is TGTGCCATCAGTGAGTCACTGCCCGGGGGCGTACGGTATGGCTACACCTTC.

The chain uses TRBV7-2 and TRBJ2-7, with 8 bases identical to TRBD1. The CDR3 runs 15 residues. V lost 3 bases to trimming and J lost 3 bases; unmatched junction nucleotides: 7. Germline assignment: CDR1 SGHTA and CDR2 FQGNSA. CDR3 DNA: TGTGCCAGCAGCTTCAACAGGGGGACGAACTACGAGCAGTACTTC. It encodes CASSFNRGTNYEQYF.

The genes are TRBV28 and TRBJ1-3; D is ambiguous. The CDR3 loop spans 14 amino acids. Germline CDR1 MDHEN, CDR2 SYDVKM. V was shortened by 8 bases and J by 2 bases, with 13 bases between the two germline ends. CDR3 amino acids: CASVLGRPGNTIYF. Here the CDR3 DNA reads TGTGCCAGCGTACTAGGACGGCCTGGAAACACCATATATTTT.